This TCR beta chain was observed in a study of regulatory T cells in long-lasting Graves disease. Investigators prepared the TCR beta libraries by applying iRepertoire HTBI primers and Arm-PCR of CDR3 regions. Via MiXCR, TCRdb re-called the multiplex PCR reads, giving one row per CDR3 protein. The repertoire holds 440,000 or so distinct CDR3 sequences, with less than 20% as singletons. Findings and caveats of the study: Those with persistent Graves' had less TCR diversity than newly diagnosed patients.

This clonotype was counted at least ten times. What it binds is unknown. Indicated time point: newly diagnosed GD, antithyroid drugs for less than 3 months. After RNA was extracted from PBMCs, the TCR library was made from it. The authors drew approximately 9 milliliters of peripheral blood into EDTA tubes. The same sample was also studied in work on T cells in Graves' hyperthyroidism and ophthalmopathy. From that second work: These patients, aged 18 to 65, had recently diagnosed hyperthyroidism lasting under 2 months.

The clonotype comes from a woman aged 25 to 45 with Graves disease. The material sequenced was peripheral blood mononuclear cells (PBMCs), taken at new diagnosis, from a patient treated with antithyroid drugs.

CDR3 region: CATSNAGGSNEQFF. For the CDR3, the DNA is TGTGCCACCAGTAATGCGGGAGGTTCTAATGAGCAGTTCTTC. V usage is TRBV24-1 and J usage is TRBJ2-1; 8 bases align to TRBD2. From germline, CDR1 is KGHDR and CDR2 SFDVKD. The CDR3 is 14 residues long. V was clipped by 6 bases and J by 7 bases; unmatched bases: 7.